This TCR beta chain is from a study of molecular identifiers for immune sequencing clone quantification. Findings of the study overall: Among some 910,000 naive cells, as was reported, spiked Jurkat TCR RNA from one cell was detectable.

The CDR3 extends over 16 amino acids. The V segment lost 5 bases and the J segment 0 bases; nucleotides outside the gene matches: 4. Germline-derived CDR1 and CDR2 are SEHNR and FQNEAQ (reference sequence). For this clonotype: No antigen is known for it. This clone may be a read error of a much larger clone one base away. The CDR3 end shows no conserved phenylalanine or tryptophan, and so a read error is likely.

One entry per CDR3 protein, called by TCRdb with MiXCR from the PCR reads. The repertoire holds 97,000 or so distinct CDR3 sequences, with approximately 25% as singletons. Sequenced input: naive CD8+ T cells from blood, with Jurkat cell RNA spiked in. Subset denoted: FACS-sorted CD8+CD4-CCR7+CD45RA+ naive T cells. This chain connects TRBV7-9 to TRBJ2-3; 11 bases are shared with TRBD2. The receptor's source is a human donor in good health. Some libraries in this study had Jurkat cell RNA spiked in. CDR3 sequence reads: CASSPTSGESTDTQYC. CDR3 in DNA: TGTGCCAGCAGCCCGACTAGCGGGGAGAGCACAGATACGCAGTATTGT.